These T cell receptor beta chains were read from a single sample in a study of OX40 agonist ivuxolimab in advanced cancers. Some clones are missing from TCRdb's copy, which holds only in-frame ones; the method was immunoSEQ multiplex PCR. The table has approximately 77,000 clones, 70% to 90% seen once. The input for sequencing was CD4+ or CD8+ T cells sorted from blood, taken in a trial of the OX40 agonist ivuxolimab. These TCRs come from an adult with an advanced solid tumor such as melanoma, head and neck, liver or kidney cancer. CDR3s include the opening cysteine and the closing phenylalanine or tryptophan. A D gene is named only where the DNA matches it firmly. The size entry is marked missing in some rows and otherwise reads once, few, many or a size class.

d_gene | abundance | j_gene | v_gene | CDR3nt | CDR3aa
TRBD1 | once | TRBJ2-2 | TRBV7-2 | TGTGCCAGCAGGGCAGGGGGCCCGAACACCGGGGAGCTGTTTTTT | CASRAGGPNTGELFF
TRBD1 | . | TRBJ1-4 | TRBV9 | TGTGCCAGCGCCCTTGGGACAGATGAAAAACTGTTTTTT | CASALGTDEKLFF
TRBD1 | . | TRBJ2-7 | TRBV18 | TGTGCCAGCTCGCCTTCGACAGGGTCCAACGAGCAGTACTTC | CASSPSTGSNEQYF
. | . | TRBJ1-1 | TRBV6-1 | TGTGCCAGCAGTGATGGGGTGGACACTGAAGCTTTCTTT | CASSDGVDTEAFF
. | . | TRBJ1-2 | TRBV19 | TGTGCCAGTAAACCAGGGACCTATGGCTACACCTTC | CASKPGTYGYTF
. | . | TRBJ2-3 | TRBV6-1 | TGTGCCAGCAGTGATCTCCTGGGTATATTGGATACGCAGTATTTT | CASSDLLGILDTQYF
TRBD1 | few | TRBJ1-3 | TRBV7-6 | TGTGCCAGCAGCCCGGGACAGGGTAGGACCAAGAACAAAGTATATTTT | CASSPGQGRTKNKVYF
TRBD1 | . | TRBJ1-4 | TRBV9 | TGTGCCAGCAGCCCCCAACCAGGGGGGGGAGGTGAAAAACTGTTTTTT | CASSPQPGGGGEKLFF
. | . | TRBJ2-1 | TRBV19 | TGTGCCAGTTCCTCAACCGGTCTTGTCCTGATCTTC | CASSSTGLVLIF
TRBD2 | once | TRBJ2-5 | TRBV10-3 | TGTGCCATCAGCGGGAGGACAAGTCAGACCCAAGAGACCCAGTACTTC | CAISGRTSQTQETQYF
. | . | TRBJ2-7 | TRBV5-1 | TGCGCCAGCAGCCGAACCCCAGCTGAGAGGGCTTACGAGCAGTACTTC | CASSRTPAERAYEQYF
. | . | TRBJ1-3 | TRBV11-2 | TGTGCCAGCAGATTTCAAGGGGATGGAAACACCATATATTTT | CASRFQGDGNTIYF
TRBD1 | few | TRBJ1-4 | TRBV7-8 | TGTGCCAGCAGCTTTGCCGGGACAGATAATGAAAAACTGTTTTTT | CASSFAGTDNEKLFF
. | . | TRBJ1-1 | TRBV29-1 | TGCAGCGTTTTTACCAACAGGGCGAACACTGAAGCTTTCTTT | CSVFTNRANTEAFF
TRBD1 | once | TRBJ2-1 | TRBV4-1 | TGCGCCAGCAGCCCGTTGGGGACAGGGAGCAGCAATGAGCAGTTCTTC | CASSPLGTGSSNEQFF
. | . | TRBJ2-7 | TRBV18 | TGTGCCAGCTCACCAGGGCAGGGGCCTTCCTACGAGCAGTACTTC | CASSPGQGPSYEQYF
. | . | TRBJ1-3 | TRBV11-2 | TGTGCCAGCCGGGGATCTGGAAACACCATATATTTT | CASRGSGNTIYF
. | once | TRBJ1-2 | TRBV15 | TGTGCCACCAGCAGAGATCTCGGTGTTGGACTGGAGAACTATGGCTACACCTTC | CATSRDLGVGLENYGYTF
. | . | TRBJ1-5 | TRBV18 | TGTGCCAGCTCACTGGGACGGTATAGCAATCAGCCCCAGCATTTT | CASSLGRYSNQPQHF
TRBD1 | . | TRBJ1-5 | TRBV29-1 | TGCAGCGCCCGGACAGGGGATCAGCCCCAGCATTTT | CSARTGDQPQHF
. | . | TRBJ2-7 | TRBV6-1 | TGTGCCAGCATAGACCTCGGCAGGGGTAGCGACGAGCAGTACTTC | CASIDLGRGSDEQYF
. | . | TRBJ2-7 | TRBV6-1 | TGTGCCAGCAGCCCCTACAGGGACCTCTACGAGCAGTACTTC | CASSPYRDLYEQYF
. | . | TRBJ1-4 | TRBV18 | TGTGCCAGCTCACGGGCTCACAGGGATGGTGAAAAACTGTTTTTT | CASSRAHRDGEKLFF
. | . | TRBJ1-4 | TRBV9 | TGTGCCAGCAGCGTGGGGATAGGACAGTATAATGAAAAACTGTTTTTT | CASSVGIGQYNEKLFF
. | . | TRBJ1-1 | TRBV4-2 | TGTGCCAGCAGCCAAGAGTCACCCACTGAAGCTTTCTTT | CASSQESPTEAFF
. | once | TRBJ1-5 | TRBV27 | TGTGCCAGCAGTTTAGGGAGGCGGGATCAGCCCCAGCATTTT | CASSLGRRDQPQHF
TRBD2 | once | TRBJ2-1 | TRBV5-1 | TGCGCCAGCAGCTTGAATCTAGCGGGAGCCGGTGAGCAGTTCTTC | CASSLNLAGAGEQFF
TRBD1 | . | TRBJ2-7 | TRBV6-5 | TGTGCCAGCAGTGCGGGACAGGGGGTTTACGAGCAGTACTTC | CASSAGQGVYEQYF
. | . | TRBJ1-2 | TRBV27 | TGTGCCAGCAGTACCAACCCCGACCGAAACTATGGCTACACCTTC | CASSTNPDRNYGYTF
. | . | TRBJ2-2 | TRBV7-2 | TGTGCCAGCAGCTCCCCCCGGGCCACCGGGGAGCTGTTTTTT | CASSSPRATGELFF
TRBD2 | . | TRBJ2-1 | TRBV4-3 | TGCGCCAGCAGCCAAGTGGGGGGGAACAATGAGCAGTTCTTC | CASSQVGGNNEQFF
TRBD1 | . | TRBJ2-1 | TRBV11-3 | TGTGCCAGCAGCTTGAGAGCGGGACAGGGAGACAATGAGCAGTTCTTC | CASSLRAGQGDNEQFF
. | . | TRBJ1-4 | TRBV19 | TGTGCCAGTAGTAAGACGGGGATTAATGAAAAACTGTTTTTT | CASSKTGINEKLFF
. | . | TRBJ2-3 | TRBV9 | TGTGCCAGCAGGGGGCGGATTTGCACAGATACGCAGTATTTT | CASRGRICTDTQYF
. | few | TRBJ2-2 | TRBV5-1 | TGCGCCAGCAGCTTGGCAACCGGGGAGCTGTTTTTT | CASSLATGELFF
. | . | TRBJ1-6 | TRBV9 | TGTGCCAGCCGGGACAACCTTAATTCACCCCTCCACTTT | CASRDNLNSPLHF
. | . | TRBJ2-1 | TRBV9 | TGTGCCAGCAGCGCCCAAGGAAACTCCTACAATGAGCAGTTCTTC | CASSAQGNSYNEQFF
TRBD1 | . | TRBJ1-2 | TRBV10-2 | TGCGCCAGCAGCTCTTGGGACAGGGGTGACTATGGCTACACCTTC | CASSSWDRGDYGYTF
. | . | TRBJ2-5 | TRBV28 | TGTGCCAGCAGTCCCCTATACCGGACCCAGTACTTC | CASSPLYRTQYF
TRBD2 | . | TRBJ2-3 | TRBV6-1 | TGTGCCAGCAGTGAGGGAGCGGGAGTGAGCACAGATACGCAGTATTTT | CASSEGAGVSTDTQYF
. | . | TRBJ2-1 | TRBV7-9 | TGTGCCAGCAGTTTTGAGCGGTATTCGGTTCGTGAGCAGTTCTTC | CASSFERYSVREQFF
. | once | TRBJ2-7 | TRBV11-2 | TGTGCCAGCGCGGGTCGGGGGTACGAGCAGTACTTC | CASAGRGYEQYF
. | . | TRBJ1-4 | TRBV6-5 | TGTGCCAGCAGTTACGGTGGCAGGGGAAATGAAAAACTGTTTTTT | CASSYGGRGNEKLFF
TRBD1 | . | TRBJ1-5 | TRBV6-5 | TGTGCCAGCAGTATCGACAGGGACCGTCAGCCCCAGCATTTT | CASSIDRDRQPQHF
. | once | TRBJ2-5 | TRBV2 | TGTGCCAGCAGTGGGGGGACGGCGCGGTTTGAGACCCAGTACTTC | CASSGGTARFETQYF
. | . | TRBJ1-2 | TRBV7-8 | TGTGCCAGCAGCTTAGGGAGCCGGTTCAACTATGGCTACACCTTC | CASSLGSRFNYGYTF
. | . | TRBJ1-1 | TRBV11-2 | TGTGCCAGCAGTAGAATGGGGAACACTGAAGCTTTCTTT | CASSRMGNTEAFF
TRBD2 | few | TRBJ2-7 | TRBV6-4 | TGTGCCAGCAGGGCCCTAGCGGGAGGAGGGGAGCAGTACTTC | CASRALAGGGEQYF
. | . | TRBJ1-1 | TRBV10-3 | TGTGCCATCAGTGTATCGAACACTGAAGCTTTCTTT | CAISVSNTEAFF
. | . | TRBJ1-3 | TRBV7-3 | TGTGCCAGCAGCTTCGCGGGTACAGCAGGGTTTCAAAACACCATATATTTT | CASSFAGTAGFQNTIYF
. | once | TRBJ2-5 | TRBV6-6 | TGTGCCAGCAGTTACGGGCAGGGGGGACAGACCCAGTACTTC | CASSYGQGGQTQYF
. | . | TRBJ2-5 | TRBV20-1 | TGCAGTGCTAGAAAGGGTGAGACCCAGTACTTC | CSARKGETQYF
. | . | TRBJ2-2 | TRBV7-3 | TGTGCCAGCAGCTTAACGGTGGCTGCGAACACCGGGGAGCTGTTTTTT | CASSLTVAANTGELFF
. | . | TRBJ1-1 | TRBV2 | TGTGCCAGCAGTGAATTTGAGATTGAAGCTTTCTTT | CASSEFEIEAFF